Listed below are T cell receptor beta chains from one sample, sequenced in a study of PD-1 blockade in classical Hodgkin lymphoma. The data were produced by immunoSEQ multiplex PCR, yet TCRdb's version contains in-frame clones alone and is incomplete. The sample comprises about 110,000 clones, roughly nine tenths of which are singletons, and roughly 21% rests with the top ten. Material: peripheral blood mononuclear cells (PBMCs), obtained before the second cycle of nivolumab. These receptors originate from a human donor with classical Hodgkin lymphoma. Both conserved end residues are part of each CDR3. Fields, in order: clone size, V gene, J gene, D gene, CDR3 DNA, CDR3 protein. The D gene is left open where the match is weak. Not all rows give a size; the values are once, few, many and, for expanded clones, a class.

abundance: few; v_gene: TRBV2; j_gene: TRBJ1-1; d_gene: TRBD1; CDR3nt: TGTGCCAGCACAAAGGACAGGGGTTTACCTGAAGCTTTCTTT; CDR3aa: CASTKDRGLPEAFF
abundance: .; v_gene: TRBV6-1; j_gene: TRBJ2-2; d_gene: .; CDR3nt: TGTGCCAGCAATCAAGTGGGGGTAACCGGGGAGCTGTTTTTT; CDR3aa: CASNQVGVTGELFF
abundance: .; v_gene: TRBV2; j_gene: TRBJ2-2; d_gene: TRBD2; CDR3nt: TGTGCCAGCAGTGAAGTAGCGGGAGGGATCGGGGAGCTGTTTTTT; CDR3aa: CASSEVAGGIGELFF
abundance: .; v_gene: TRBV7-2; j_gene: TRBJ1-4; d_gene: TRBD1; CDR3nt: TGTGCCAGCAGCTTGCACACAGGGGGACATAATGAAAAACTGTTTTTT; CDR3aa: CASSLHTGGHNEKLFF
abundance: few; v_gene: TRBV6-1; j_gene: TRBJ1-5; d_gene: TRBD1; CDR3nt: TGTGCCAGCATCCGCGACAGGGGCAATCAGCCCCAGCATTTT; CDR3aa: CASIRDRGNQPQHF
abundance: .; v_gene: TRBV5-4; j_gene: TRBJ1-1; d_gene: TRBD1; CDR3nt: TGTGCCAGCAGCCAAAGGAACTCGGACAGGCTCAACACTGAAGCTTTCTTT; CDR3aa: CASSQRNSDRLNTEAFF
abundance: .; v_gene: TRBV5-1; j_gene: TRBJ2-7; d_gene: .; CDR3nt: TGCGCCAGCAGCCGGGATGGCGAGCAGTACTTC; CDR3aa: CASSRDGEQYF
abundance: .; v_gene: TRBV6-5; j_gene: TRBJ2-7; d_gene: TRBD1; CDR3nt: TGTGCCAGCAGCCAAGGACAGGCCTACGAGCAGTACTTC; CDR3aa: CASSQGQAYEQYF
abundance: .; v_gene: TRBV30; j_gene: TRBJ1-5; d_gene: .; CDR3nt: TGTGCCTGGGCCGGGACACGTAATCAGCCCCAGCATTTT; CDR3aa: CAWAGTRNQPQHF
abundance: .; v_gene: TRBV4-2; j_gene: TRBJ2-1; d_gene: TRBD2; CDR3nt: TGTGCCAGCAGCCAAGGGACTAGCTCCTACAATGAGCAGTTCTTC; CDR3aa: CASSQGTSSYNEQFF
abundance: once; v_gene: TRBV6-6; j_gene: TRBJ1-1; d_gene: .; CDR3nt: TGTGCCAGCAGTTCCCCCGGGAAAAACACTGAAGCTTTCTTT; CDR3aa: CASSSPGKNTEAFF
abundance: .; v_gene: TRBV12-2; j_gene: TRBJ1-1; d_gene: .; CDR3nt: TGTGCAAGTCGCCCGGTCCAGAACACTGAAGCTTTCTTT; CDR3aa: CASRPVQNTEAFF
abundance: .; v_gene: TRBV25-1; j_gene: TRBJ1-1; d_gene: TRBD1; CDR3nt: TGTGCCAGCAGTGCAGGGGGACTAATGAACACTGAAGCTTTCTTT; CDR3aa: CASSAGGLMNTEAFF
abundance: .; v_gene: TRBV5-1; j_gene: TRBJ2-3; d_gene: TRBD2; CDR3nt: TGCGCCAGCAGAAATAGCGGGAGGGCCGGGGATACGCAGTATTTT; CDR3aa: CASRNSGRAGDTQYF
abundance: .; v_gene: TRBV5-1; j_gene: TRBJ2-7; d_gene: TRBD2; CDR3nt: TGCGCCAGCAGCTTGGGACTAGCGGGAGAGCTTTACGAGCAGTACTTC; CDR3aa: CASSLGLAGELYEQYF
abundance: .; v_gene: TRBV19; j_gene: TRBJ2-1; d_gene: .; CDR3nt: TGTGCCAGTAGTCCGATGAGCTCCTACAATGAGCAGTTCTTC; CDR3aa: CASSPMSSYNEQFF
abundance: .; v_gene: TRBV27; j_gene: TRBJ2-3; d_gene: .; CDR3nt: TGTGCCAGCAGTTTAGGTAGCGGATACACAGATACGCAGTATTTT; CDR3aa: CASSLGSGYTDTQYF
abundance: .; v_gene: TRBV11-2; j_gene: TRBJ2-7; d_gene: .; CDR3nt: TGTGCCAGCAGCCCGCCGGGACATCTATCCTACGAGCAGTACTTC; CDR3aa: CASSPPGHLSYEQYF